This record concerns one T cell receptor (beta chain) sequence. Its antigen is not identified. The data derive from a study of shared clonotypes between healthy human individuals. Libraries were prepared by immunoSEQ multiplex PCR; TCRdb keeps only in-frame clonotypes and omits some of them. There are roughly 2.2 million clones in the sample; approximately 95% occur only once, and under 0.45% lies in the top ten. This CDR3 contains 14 residues. Germline values: CDR1 SGHNT, CDR2 YYREEE (reference sequence). With 0 bases removed from V and 5 bases from J, the gap between germline ends came to 8 bases. Broader study findings: A generally larger estimated richness was seen in naive subsets than in memory subsets.

The chain joins TRBV5-4 to TRBJ2-2; D uncertain. The sequenced sample consisted of naive CD4+ T cells from PBMCs. The subset denotes: CD45RA+ positively selected. The TCR was taken from a young man in good health. Some clones in this sample may be carry-over from other donors' samples. CDR3 bases: TGTGCCAGCAGCTTGGTCGGTTCTACCGGGGAGCTGTTTTTT. It yields the protein CASSLVGSTGELFF.